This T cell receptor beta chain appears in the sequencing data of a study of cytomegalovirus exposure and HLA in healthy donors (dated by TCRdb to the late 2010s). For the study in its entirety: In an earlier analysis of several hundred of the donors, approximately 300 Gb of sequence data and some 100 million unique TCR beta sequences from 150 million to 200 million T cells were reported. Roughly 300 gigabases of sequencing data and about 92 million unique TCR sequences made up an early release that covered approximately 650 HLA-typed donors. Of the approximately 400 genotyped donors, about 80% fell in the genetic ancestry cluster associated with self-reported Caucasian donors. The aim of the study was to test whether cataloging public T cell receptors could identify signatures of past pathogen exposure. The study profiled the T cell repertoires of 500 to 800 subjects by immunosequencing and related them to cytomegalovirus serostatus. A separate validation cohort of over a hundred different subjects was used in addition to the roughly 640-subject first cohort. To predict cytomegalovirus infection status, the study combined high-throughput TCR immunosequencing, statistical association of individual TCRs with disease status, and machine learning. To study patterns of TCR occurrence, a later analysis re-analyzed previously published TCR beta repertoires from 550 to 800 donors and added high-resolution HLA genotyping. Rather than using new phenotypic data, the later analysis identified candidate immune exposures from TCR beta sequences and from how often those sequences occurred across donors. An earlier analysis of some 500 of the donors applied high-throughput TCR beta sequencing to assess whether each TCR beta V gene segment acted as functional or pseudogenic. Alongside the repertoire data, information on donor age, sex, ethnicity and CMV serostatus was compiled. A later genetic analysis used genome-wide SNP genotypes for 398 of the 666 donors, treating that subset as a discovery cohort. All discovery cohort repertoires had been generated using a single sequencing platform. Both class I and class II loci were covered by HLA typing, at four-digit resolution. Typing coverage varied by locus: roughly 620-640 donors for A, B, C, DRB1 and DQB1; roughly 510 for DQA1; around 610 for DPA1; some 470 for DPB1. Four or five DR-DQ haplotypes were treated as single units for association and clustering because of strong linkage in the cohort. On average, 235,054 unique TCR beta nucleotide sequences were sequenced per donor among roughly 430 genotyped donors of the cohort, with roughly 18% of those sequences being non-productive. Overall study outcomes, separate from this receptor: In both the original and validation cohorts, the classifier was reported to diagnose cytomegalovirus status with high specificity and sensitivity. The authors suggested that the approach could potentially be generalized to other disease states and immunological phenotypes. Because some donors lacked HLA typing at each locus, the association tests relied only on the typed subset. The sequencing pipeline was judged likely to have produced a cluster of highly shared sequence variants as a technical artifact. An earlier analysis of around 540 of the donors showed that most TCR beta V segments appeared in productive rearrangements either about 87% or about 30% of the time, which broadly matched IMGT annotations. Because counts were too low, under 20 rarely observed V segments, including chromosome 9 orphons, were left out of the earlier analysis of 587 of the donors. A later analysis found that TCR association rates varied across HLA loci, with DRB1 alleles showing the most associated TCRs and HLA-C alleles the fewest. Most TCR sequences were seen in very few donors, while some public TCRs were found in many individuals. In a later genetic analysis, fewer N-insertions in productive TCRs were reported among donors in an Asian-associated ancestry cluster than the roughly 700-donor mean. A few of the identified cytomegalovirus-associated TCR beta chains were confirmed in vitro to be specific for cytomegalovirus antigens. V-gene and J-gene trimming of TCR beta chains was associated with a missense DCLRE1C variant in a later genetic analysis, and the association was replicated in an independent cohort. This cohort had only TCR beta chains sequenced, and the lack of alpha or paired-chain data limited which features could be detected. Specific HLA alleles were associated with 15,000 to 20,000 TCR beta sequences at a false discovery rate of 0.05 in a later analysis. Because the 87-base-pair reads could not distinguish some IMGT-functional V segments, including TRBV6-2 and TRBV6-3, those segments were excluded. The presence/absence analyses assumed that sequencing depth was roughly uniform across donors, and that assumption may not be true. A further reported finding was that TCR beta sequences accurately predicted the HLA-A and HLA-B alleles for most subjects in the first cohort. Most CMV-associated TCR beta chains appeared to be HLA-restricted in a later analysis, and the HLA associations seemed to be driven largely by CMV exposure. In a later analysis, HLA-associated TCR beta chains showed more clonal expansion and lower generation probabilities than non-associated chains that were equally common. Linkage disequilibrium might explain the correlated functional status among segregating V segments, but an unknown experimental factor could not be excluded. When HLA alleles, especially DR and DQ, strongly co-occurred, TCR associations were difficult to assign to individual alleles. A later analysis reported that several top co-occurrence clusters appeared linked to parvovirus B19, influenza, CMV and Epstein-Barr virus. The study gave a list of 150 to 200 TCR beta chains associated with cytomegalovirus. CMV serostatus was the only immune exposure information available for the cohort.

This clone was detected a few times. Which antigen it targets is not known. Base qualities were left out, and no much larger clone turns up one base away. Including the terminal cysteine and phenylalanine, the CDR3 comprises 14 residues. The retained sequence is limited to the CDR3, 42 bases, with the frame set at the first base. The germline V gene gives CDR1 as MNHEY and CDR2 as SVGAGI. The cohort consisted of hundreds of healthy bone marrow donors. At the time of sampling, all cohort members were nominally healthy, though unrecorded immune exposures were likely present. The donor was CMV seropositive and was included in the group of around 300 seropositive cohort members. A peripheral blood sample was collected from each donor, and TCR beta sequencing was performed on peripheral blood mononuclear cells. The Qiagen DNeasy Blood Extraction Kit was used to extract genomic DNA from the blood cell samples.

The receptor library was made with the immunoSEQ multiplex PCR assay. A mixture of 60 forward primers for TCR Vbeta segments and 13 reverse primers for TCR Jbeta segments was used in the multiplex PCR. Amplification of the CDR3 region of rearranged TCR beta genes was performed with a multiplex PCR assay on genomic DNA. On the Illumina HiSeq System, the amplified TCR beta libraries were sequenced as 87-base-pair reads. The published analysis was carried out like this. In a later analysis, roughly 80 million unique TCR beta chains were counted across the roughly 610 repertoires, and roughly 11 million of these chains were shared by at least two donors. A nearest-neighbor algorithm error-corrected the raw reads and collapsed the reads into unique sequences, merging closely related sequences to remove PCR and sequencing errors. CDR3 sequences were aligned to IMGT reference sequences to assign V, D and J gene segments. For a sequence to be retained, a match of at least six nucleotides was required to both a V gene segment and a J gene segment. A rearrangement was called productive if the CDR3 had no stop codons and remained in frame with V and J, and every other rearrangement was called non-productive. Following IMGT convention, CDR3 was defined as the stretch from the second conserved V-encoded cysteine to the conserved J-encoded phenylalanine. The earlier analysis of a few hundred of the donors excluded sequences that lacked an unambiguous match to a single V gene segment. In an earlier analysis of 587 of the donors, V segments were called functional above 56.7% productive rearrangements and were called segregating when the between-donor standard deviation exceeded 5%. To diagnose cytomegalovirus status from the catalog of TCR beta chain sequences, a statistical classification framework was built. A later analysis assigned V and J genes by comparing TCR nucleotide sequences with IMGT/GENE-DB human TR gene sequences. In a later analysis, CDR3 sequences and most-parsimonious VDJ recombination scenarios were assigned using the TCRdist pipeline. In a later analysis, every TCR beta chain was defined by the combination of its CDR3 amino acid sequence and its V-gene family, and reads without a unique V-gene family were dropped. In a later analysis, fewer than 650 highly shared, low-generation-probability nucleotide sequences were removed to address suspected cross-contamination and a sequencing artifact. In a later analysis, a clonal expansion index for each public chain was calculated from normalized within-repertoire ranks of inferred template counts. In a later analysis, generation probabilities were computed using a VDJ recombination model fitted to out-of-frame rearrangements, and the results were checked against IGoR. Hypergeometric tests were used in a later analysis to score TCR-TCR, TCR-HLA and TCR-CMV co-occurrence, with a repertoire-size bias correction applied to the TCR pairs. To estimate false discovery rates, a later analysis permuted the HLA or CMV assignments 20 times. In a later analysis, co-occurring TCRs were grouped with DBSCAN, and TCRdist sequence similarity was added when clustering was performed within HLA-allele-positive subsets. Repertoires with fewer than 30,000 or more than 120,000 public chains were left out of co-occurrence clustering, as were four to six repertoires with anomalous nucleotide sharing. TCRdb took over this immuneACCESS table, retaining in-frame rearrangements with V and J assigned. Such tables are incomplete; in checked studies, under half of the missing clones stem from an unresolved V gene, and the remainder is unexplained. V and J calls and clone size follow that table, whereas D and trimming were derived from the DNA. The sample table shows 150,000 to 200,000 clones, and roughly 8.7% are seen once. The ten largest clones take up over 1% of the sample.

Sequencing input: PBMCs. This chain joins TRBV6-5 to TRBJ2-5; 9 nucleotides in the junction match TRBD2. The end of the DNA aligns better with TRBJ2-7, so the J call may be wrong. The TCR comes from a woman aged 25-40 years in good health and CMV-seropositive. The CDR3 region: CASSSGTSWDEQYF. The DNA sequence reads TGTGCCAGCAGTTCCGGGACTAGCTGGGACGAGCAGTACTTC.